This T cell receptor (beta chain) came from a study of human T cells and chemical hapten exposure. Turning to the study itself: Sensitization used 2% DPC on roughly 2 cm by roughly 2 cm upper inner arm skin. DPC at 0.01% went onto the upper back in patch tests, read at 6 days.

This clonotype was detected ten times or more. Looked up from germline, CDR1 is SGHTA and CDR2 is FQGNSA. With V trimmed by 3 bases and J by 4 bases, 5 bases remained unmatched. The CDR3 has 15 amino acids. During construction of the library, unique molecular identifiers were attached to individual cDNA molecules for quantitative, reproducible TCR counting. One entry per CDR3 protein, called by TCRdb with MiXCR from the RACE reads. The sample contains around 380,000 distinct CDR3 sequences, over 5% of which appear only once. As for time point: pre-sensitization, week 0. Treatment: therapeutic diphenylcyclopropenone sensitization with weekly scalp DPC.

The sequenced sample was whole blood, obtained in connection with sensitization to the hapten diphenylcyclopropenone (DPC). This sequence originates from a young woman with alopecia areata. Some clones in this sample may be carry-over from other donors' samples. This chain uses TRBV7-2 with TRBJ1-2; 10 bases agree with TRBD1. Written as DNA, the CDR3 is TGTGCCAGCAGCTTGATGACAGGGGGCCTCTATGGCTACACCTTC. It translates to CASSLMTGGLYGYTF.